These 31 T cell receptor beta chains share one sample of origin, sequenced in a study of T-cell memory formation after mild COVID-19. TCRdb redid the calling of the 5' RACE reads with MiXCR, one entry per CDR3 protein. The sample shows 100,000 to 150,000 distinct CDR3 sequences, around 15% of them seen only once. Source material: PBMCs or a T cell subset sorted from them (not recorded which). Receptors were obtained from a man between 18 and 29 years old who had mild COVID-19 (a few samples of this study predate the infection). Cell type and time point are not known.

In its sample, this clonotype was seen a few times. J is TRBJ2-4 and V is TRBV6-2 or TRBV6-3, with a possible D match to TRBD2 (6 bases). The CDR3 runs to 12 residues. V was clipped by 2 bases and J by 7 bases, with 6 bases between them. Germline V gene lookup returns CDR1 MNHEY and CDR2 SVGEGT. CDR3 region: CASSYRGNIQYF. Here the CDR3 DNA reads TGTGCCAGCAGTTACCGGGGGAACATTCAGTACTTC.

The V call is TRBV20-1, the J call TRBJ2-3, with 8 bases matching TRBD1. The J segment lost 5 bases and the V segment lost 3 bases, leaving 13 bases of the junction unmatched. This CDR3 contains 16 residues. Germline V gene sequence: CDR1 DFQATT, CDR2 SNEGSKA (reference sequence). In nucleotides, the CDR3 is TGCAGTGCTAGGCCCCTCCCGGGACAGGCTGAAGATACGCAGTATTTT. It codes for CSARPLPGQAEDTQYF.

The chain carries TRBV4-3 and TRBJ2-1; 9 positions agree with TRBD2. Germline V gene data show CDR1 as LGHNA and CDR2 as YSLEER. Trimming removed 1 base from V and 0 bases from J; junction bases left unmatched: 7. The CDR3 consists of 18 residues. CDR3 residues: CASSQARGGASSYNEQFF. CDR3 nucleotides: TGCGCCAGCAGCCAAGCACGCGGGGGGGCAAGCTCCTACAATGAGCAGTTCTTC.

The chain uses TRBV4-1 and TRBJ1-1; the D gene is possibly TRBD1 (6 bases). Germline loops: CDR1 MGHRA, CDR2 YSYEKL. The V gene lost 2 bases and the J gene lost 0 bases, with 10 bases spanning the gap. The CDR3 extends over 15 amino acids. CDR3 protein: CASSQPRTVNTEAFF. CDR3 nucleotide sequence: TGCGCCAGCAGCCAACCCCGGACAGTGAACACTGAAGCTTTCTTT.

Only a few counts were recorded for this clonotype. V is TRBV7-8 and J is TRBJ1-1; no definite D call. The CDR3 sequence is 13 residues long. CDR1 is SGHVS, CDR2 FQNEAQ, per germline. The V end lost 2 bases, the J end lost 1 base, and 5 bases lay between the germline ends. In DNA form, the CDR3 reads TGTGCCAGCAGCTTAATAGGGAACACTGAAGCTTTCTTT. Translated, it gives CASSLIGNTEAFF.

This clonotype appeared a few times. The chain is built from TRBV11-2 and TRBJ2-5; 8 positions agree with TRBD1. With 6 bases clipped from V and 5 bases from J, the junction kept 8 bases outside the gene matches. This CDR3 region has 14 residues. Germline values: CDR1 SGHAT, CDR2 FQNNGV. The CDR3 is CASRSNRGRETQYF. The CDR3 DNA is TGTGCCAGCAGGTCGAACAGGGGGAGGGAGACCCAGTACTTC.

The chain couples TRBV5-1 to TRBJ1-2, with D hard to call. The germline V and J ends were trimmed by 4 bases and 7 bases, with 11 bases remaining between them. Germline values: CDR1 SGHRS, CDR2 YFSETQ. The CDR3 covers 12 residues. The CDR3 spells CASSGVPGGYTF. In DNA, the CDR3 is TGCGCCAGCAGCGGCGTCCCGGGTGGCTACACCTTC.

In this sample, this clonotype turned up a few times. The V call is TRBV11-3, the J call TRBJ2-1, with TRBD2 matching over 13 bases. V gave up 4 bases and J gave up 0 bases; unmatched junction bases: 6. The CDR3 extends over 18 amino acids. The V gene's germline CDR1 is SGHNT and CDR2 YENEEA. The CDR3 reads CASSSGTSGDRSYNEQFF. In DNA, the CDR3 is TGTGCCAGCAGCTCCGGGACTAGCGGGGACCGCTCCTACAATGAGCAGTTCTTC.

The V call is TRBV5-1, the J call TRBJ2-7; 7 bases map to TRBD1. The trim removed 4 bases at V and 3 bases at J, leaving 7 bases unmatched. Per the germline V gene, CDR1 is SGHRS and CDR2 is YFSETQ. The length of the CDR3 is 14 residues. The CDR3 spells CASSQTGLNYEQYF. The DNA of the CDR3 is TGCGCCAGCAGCCAGACAGGGTTAAACTACGAGCAGTACTTC.

This clonotype was picked up a small number of times. V gene TRBV2 combines with J gene TRBJ1-2; D is unresolved. Trimming removed 5 bases from V and 12 bases from J, with 4 bases in between. The CDR3 consists of 8 residues. CDR1 is SNHLY and CDR2 is FYNNEI in the germline V gene. The CDR3 loop reads CASSQDTF. For the CDR3, the DNA is TGTGCCAGCAGTCAGGACACCTTC.

This clonotype was recorded a few times. The V gene is TRBV6-2 or TRBV6-3, the J gene TRBJ1-5; perhaps TRBD1 as D (6 bases). The CDR3 runs 15 residues. The V end was cut by 2 bases, the J end by 6 bases, with 14 bases between. The V gene's germline CDR1 is MNHEY and CDR2 SVGEGT. The CDR3 region has the DNA TGTGCCAGCAGTTACCTACAGGGCTGGAGTCAGCCCCAGCATTTT. Encoded protein: CASSYLQGWSQPQHF.

This clonotype came up a few times. The chain uses TRBV7-2 and TRBJ1-2; no clear D. The CDR3 is 15 amino acids. Trimming stripped 7 bases from V and 7 bases from J, with 22 bases between. Germline values: CDR1 SGHTA, CDR2 FQGNSA. The chain's CDR3 is CASTLYAMQGVGYTF. The DNA of the CDR3 is TGTGCCAGCACCCTCTATGCAATGCAAGGAGTTGGCTACACCTTC.

This sequence joins TRBV4-3 and TRBJ1-2; 9 bases are a match to TRBD1. With V trimmed by 3 bases and J by 8 bases, 7 bases remained unmatched. This CDR3 is 14 amino acids long. The germline gives CDR1 LGHNA, CDR2 YSLEER. As DNA, the CDR3 is TGCGCCAGCAGCCAGACTGACAGGGGGAAAGGCTACACCTTC. It codes for CASSQTDRGKGYTF.

The chain employs TRBV11-2 and TRBJ2-5, with a possible D match to TRBD2 (6 bases). Germline V gives CDR1 SGHAT, CDR2 FQNNGV. CDR3 length equals 14 residues. The V and J ends lost 3 bases and 2 bases respectively, with 10 bases between them. As DNA, the CDR3 is TGTGCCAGCAGCTTGGAACTAGCACAAGAGACCCAGTACTTC. It codes for CASSLELAQETQYF. Full variable domain (outside the CDR3, taken from reference TRBV11-2 and TRBJ2-5): EAGVAQSPRYKIIEKRQSVAFWCNPISGHATLYWYQQILGQGPKLLIQFQNNGVVDDSQLPKDRFSAERLKGVDSTLKIQPAKLEDSAVYLCASSLELAQETQYFGPGTRLLVL.

The gene calls are TRBV5-1 and TRBJ2-2, with 11 bases aligning to TRBD2. J was trimmed by 0 bases and V by 2 bases; bases with no gene match: 0. CDR3 length equals 16 residues. The germline V gene encodes CDR1 SGHRS and CDR2 YFSETQ. CDR3 in DNA: TGCGCCAGCAGCTTACTAGCGGGGGCGAACACCGGGGAGCTGTTTTTT. Translating gives CASSLLAGANTGELFF.

The J gene is TRBJ1-2, the V gene TRBV20-1; 11 bases are a match to TRBD1. Germline V CDR1 and CDR2: DFQATT, SNEGSKA (reference sequence). V was pared by 2 bases and J by 5 bases, with 1 base of the junction left unmatched. This CDR3 has 13 residues. CDR3: CSARRDRGYGYTF. CDR3 DNA: TGCAGTGCTAGACGGGACAGGGGGTATGGCTACACCTTC.

This sequence joins TRBV6-1 and TRBJ2-3; D is undetermined. The CDR3 covers 13 residues. Germline values: CDR1 MNHNS, CDR2 SASEGT. Trimming removed 2 bases at V and 0 bases at J, with 3 bases between. CDR3 sequence (DNA): TGTGCCAGCAGTGAACTCAGCACAGATACGCAGTATTTT. This sequence encodes CASSELSTDTQYF.

V is TRBV7-9 and J is TRBJ1-6; D gene uncertain. Germline V gene lookup returns CDR1 SEHNR and CDR2 FQNEAQ (reference sequence). V was shortened by 5 bases and J by 9 bases, with 17 bases between the two germline ends. This CDR3 comprises 15 residues. The CDR3 is CASSPRTQAGSPLHF. DNA of the CDR3: TGTGCCAGCAGCCCAAGGACGCAGGCAGGTTCACCCCTCCACTTT.

V gene TRBV6-5 combines with J gene TRBJ2-5; TRBD1 aligns across 11 bases. The germline V gene encodes CDR1 MNHEY and CDR2 SVGAGI. The CDR3 runs 15 residues. Trimming at V came to 7 bases and at J to 5 bases, leaving 9 bases not matched to a gene. The CDR3: CASISTGTGGETQYF. The CDR3 nucleotides are TGTGCCAGCATCTCCACCGGGACAGGGGGGGAGACCCAGTACTTC.

CDR3 coding DNA: TGTGCCAGCAGCTCGGGGGACGGTGGTTCACCCCTCCACTTT. It is translated as CASSSGDGGSPLHF. This chain connects TRBV5-4 to TRBJ1-6; D is perhaps TRBD1 (5 bases). The CDR3 loop spans 14 amino acids. V lost 3 bases to trimming and J lost 9 bases, with 13 bases between them. Germline V CDR1 and CDR2: SGHNT, YYREEE (reference sequence).

This clonotype occurred once. The V gene is TRBV12-3 or TRBV12-4, the J gene TRBJ1-2; D is unresolved. The CDR3 has 15 amino acids. Deletions cut 4 bases from V and 7 bases from J, with 19 bases between. The CDR3: CASSSIFLSSRGYTF. CDR3 coding DNA: TGTGCCAGCAGTTCGATTTTTCTCTCCTCGCGTGGCTACACCTTC.

The table lists this clonotype with a few counts. The CDR3 sequence: CASSLAATNEKLFF. The CDR3 bases are TGTGCCAGCAGCTTAGCAGCAACTAATGAAAAACTGTTTTTT. The rearrangement uses TRBV7-9 and TRBJ1-4, with D uncertain. Trimming removed 0 bases at V and 0 bases at J, with 2 bases between. The length of the CDR3 is 14 residues. Germline CDR1 and CDR2: SEHNR and FQNEAQ (reference sequence).

The CDR3 sequence: CASSADVLQPQHF. The CDR3 region has the DNA TGTGCCAGCAGTGCTGACGTACTACAGCCCCAGCATTTT. V is TRBV2 and J is TRBJ1-5; no firm D call. This CDR3 region has 13 residues. Trimming cost V 4 bases and J 7 bases, with 11 bases left between them. CDR1 and CDR2 from the germline V gene are SNHLY and FYNNEI.

The V gene is TRBV20-1, the J gene TRBJ2-1; TRBD1 agrees at 9 bases. Germline V gene data show CDR1 as DFQATT and CDR2 as SNEGSKA (reference sequence). J lost 9 bases, V lost 5 bases, and 11 bases had no gene match. The CDR3 is 14 residues long. CDR3 bases: TGCAGTGCTGCACAGGGGGCGTCAGGTAGTGAGCAGTTCTTC. It specifies CSAAQGASGSEQFF.

The rearrangement links TRBV3-1 to TRBJ1-1; D is ambiguous. Germline CDR1 is LGHDT and CDR2 is YNNKEL (reference sequence). The CDR3 is 15 residues long. The V and J ends lost 6 bases and 4 bases respectively, with 18 bases between them. The CDR3 sequence is CASSRIMLVGTEAFF. CDR3 nucleotide sequence: TGTGCCAGCAGTCGCATAATGCTCGTTGGCACTGAAGCTTTCTTT. Looking up the rest from reference TRBV3-1 and TRBJ1-1 gives the full variable domain: DTAVSQTPKYLVTQMGNDKSIKCEQNLGHDTMYWYKQDSKKFLKIMFSYNNKELIINETVPNRFSPKSPDKAHLNLHINSLELGDSAVYFCASSRIMLVGTEAFFGQGTRLTVV.

The chain recombines TRBV4-2 with TRBJ2-5, with D maybe TRBD2 (7 bases). CDR3 length: 14 amino acids. Trimming removed 0 bases from V and 5 bases from J, with 10 bases in between. Germline CDR1 reads LGHNA; CDR2 reads YNFKEQ. Here the CDR3 reads CASSQDRGGETQYF. The CDR3 DNA reads TGTGCCAGCAGCCAAGATAGGGGGGGGGAGACCCAGTACTTC.

The chain recombines TRBV12-3 or TRBV12-4 with TRBJ1-5; no clear D. Trimming shortened V by 3 bases and J by 0 bases, and 6 bases separated the two germline ends. The length of the CDR3 is 14 residues. The CDR3 DNA is TGTGCCAGCAGTTTTGGGTATAGCAATCAGCCCCAGCATTTT. As protein: CASSFGYSNQPQHF.

This clonotype was counted between two and nine times. V is TRBV7-2 and J is TRBJ2-5; TRBD1 matches 7 bases. V shed 5 bases and J 5 bases; nucleotides not matched to a gene: 11. In germline, CDR1 is SGHTA, CDR2 FQGNSA. This CDR3 has 15 residues. CDR3 loop: CASSTGTVISETQYF. As DNA, the CDR3 is TGTGCCAGCAGCACCGGGACAGTAATTTCGGAGACCCAGTACTTC.

This clonotype was detected many times. The chain employs TRBV24-1 and TRBJ2-2; no clear D gene. This CDR3 has 14 amino acids. Germline CDR1 reads KGHDR; CDR2 reads SFDVKD. V shed 7 bases and J shed 6 bases, with 14 bases lying between them. The CDR3 DNA reads TGTGCCACCAGATCGGCTAGGCAGGCCGGGGAGCTGTTTTTT. This translates into CATRSARQAGELFF.

This clonotype turned up a few times. CDR3 region: CASSRTVPGELFF. For the CDR3, the DNA is TGCGCCAGCAGCAGGACAGTTCCCGGGGAGCTGTTTTTT. The J gene is TRBJ2-2, the V gene TRBV5-1; tentatively, D is TRBD1 (6 bases). V was cut by 4 bases and J by 6 bases, with 10 bases left in between. The CDR3 loop spans 13 amino acids. Germline-derived CDR1 and CDR2 are SGHRS and YFSETQ.

The rearrangement uses TRBV7-6 and TRBJ2-2; D remains unclear. CDR3 length equals 14 residues. Looked up from germline, CDR1 is SGHVS and CDR2 is FNYEAQ. Deletions cut 1 base from V and 8 bases from J, with 11 bases between. The CDR3 here is CASSLDFMWGELFF. CDR3 in DNA: TGTGCCAGCAGCTTAGACTTTATGTGGGGGGAGCTGTTTTTT.